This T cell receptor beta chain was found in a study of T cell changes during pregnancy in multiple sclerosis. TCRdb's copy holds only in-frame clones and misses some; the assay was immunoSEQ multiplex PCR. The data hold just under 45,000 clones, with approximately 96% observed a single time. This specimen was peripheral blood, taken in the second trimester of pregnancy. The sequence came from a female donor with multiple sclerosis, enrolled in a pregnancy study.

CDR3 residues: CSVGTGTGENEQFF. In DNA, the CDR3 is TGCAGCGTTGGCACCGGGACAGGGGAGAATGAGCAGTTCTTC. V usage is TRBV29-1 and J usage is TRBJ2-1; 10 bases map to TRBD1. V lost 4 bases to trimming and J lost 7 bases; unmatched junction nucleotides: 7. Germline assignment: CDR1 SQVTM and CDR2 ANQGSEA. This CDR3 spans 14 amino acids.